This paragraph reports one T cell receptor (beta chain). This specimen comes from a study of cytomegalovirus exposure and HLA in healthy donors. Germline CDR1 is SGDLS and CDR2 is YYNGEE. Trimming cost V 7 bases and J 0 bases, with 9 bases left between them. The CDR3 is 13 residues long. The PCR made use of 60 Vbeta and 13 Jbeta primers. Measured with immunoSEQ multiplex PCR; TCRdb has only the in-frame clones, and not every one. The sample consists of about 200,000 clones, 75% to 80% of them appearing once. The sample taken for sequencing was PBMCs. The TCR was taken from a male donor in good health and CMV-seronegative. This rearrangement joins TRBV9 to TRBJ2-3; D not resolved. CDR3 DNA: TGTGCCAGCCAAGAGACTAGCACAGATACGCAGTATTTT. It translates to CASQETSTDTQYF.